These T cell receptor beta chains were read from a single sample in a study of T-cell memory formation after mild COVID-19. MiXCR, applied by TCRdb to the 5' RACE reads, yields one record per CDR3 protein. This sample has around 430,000 distinct CDR3 sequences, with roughly 15% found just once. Sequences were obtained from PBMCs or a T cell subset sorted from them (not recorded which). Source of these receptors: a man between 18 and 29 years old who had mild COVID-19 (a few samples of this study predate the infection). Cell type and time point are not known. Both conserved end residues are part of each CDR3. The D gene is left open where the match is weak. The size entry is marked missing in some rows and otherwise reads once, few, many or a size class.

CDR3 length	V gene	D gene	clone size	J gene	CDR3 DNA	CDR3 protein
15	TRBV4-1	-	-	TRBJ2-2	TGCGCCAGCAGCCAAGGTTGGGCCGAGGGCGGGGAGCTGTTTTTT	CASSQGWAEGGELFF
16	TRBV7-9	TRBD2	-	TRBJ2-1	TGTGCCAGCAGCTTAGCGTCCCTAGCGGGCATCAATGAGCAGTTCTTC	CASSLASLAGINEQFF
15	TRBV12-3/TRBV12-4	TRBD1	-	TRBJ1-4	TGTGCCAGCAGGCCTCGGACAGGGGCGGATGAAAAACTGTTTTTT	CASRPRTGADEKLFF
14	TRBV6-6	-	-	TRBJ1-4	TGTGCCAGCAGTTACGGCCAACAGAATGAAAAACTGTTTTTT	CASSYGQQNEKLFF
12	TRBV5-1	-	-	TRBJ2-7	TGCGCCAGCTCCCGCGGGACCTACGAGCAGTACTTC	CASSRGTYEQYF
18	TRBV4-1	-	-	TRBJ1-1	TGCGCCAGCAGCCACGCCATCGATCTATGGACGGCGAACACTGAAGCTTTCTTT	CASSHAIDLWTANTEAFF
17	TRBV9	TRBD2	few	TRBJ2-1	TGTGCCAGCAGCGTAGTGTCTGGCGGGGGAGAATACAATGAGCAGTTCTTC	CASSVVSGGGEYNEQFF
16	TRBV5-6	-	few	TRBJ1-2	TGTGCCAGCAGCTCAACTACGACGGGGAGGGACTATGGCTACACCTTC	CASSSTTTGRDYGYTF
13	TRBV6-5	-	-	TRBJ2-1	TGTGCCAGCAGTTACGCTTCCGGGACCGCGCAGTTCTTC	CASSYASGTAQFF
18	TRBV11-2	TRBD1	-	TRBJ2-2	TGTGCCAGCAGCCCGACAGGGGGGCAAATGGTTAGCGCCGGGGAGCTGTTTTTT	CASSPTGGQMVSAGELFF
14	TRBV7-9	TRBD1	few	TRBJ1-2	TGTGCCAGCAGCCAAGGGACAGATAACTATGGCTACACCTTC	CASSQGTDNYGYTF
14	TRBV7-6	-	few	TRBJ2-5	TGTGCCAGCAGCAGACCCAGGGGAAGGGAGACCCAGTACTTC	CASSRPRGRETQYF
16	TRBV4-1	TRBD1	-	TRBJ2-7	TGCGCCAGCAGCCTAGTAGGACAGGGTAAGGATCGGGAGCAGTACTTC	CASSLVGQGKDREQYF
19	TRBV11-1	-	-	TRBJ2-1	TGTGCCAGCAGCTTAGGGGGTAGCCTAGCAGGGGTCCTCGGCAATGAGCAGTTCTTC	CASSLGGSLAGVLGNEQFF
13	TRBV20-1	-	few	TRBJ1-2	TGCAGTGCCCTCTTCCGGACAGAAAATGGCTACACCTTC	CSALFRTENGYTF